This TCR beta chain was observed in a study of shared clonotypes between healthy human individuals. The germline V gene has CDR1 MNHNS and CDR2 SASEGT. This CDR3 comprises 15 residues. The ends lost 3 bases at V and 8 bases at J; junction bases unmatched: 11. The assay was immunoSEQ multiplex PCR, and TCRdb's table has in-frame clones only and misses some. The sample yields more than 1 million clones, more than 75% seen once. The sequenced material came from memory CD4+ T cells from PBMCs. Subset reported: CD45RA-negative fraction. This clonotype was obtained from a man aged 18 to 30 in good health. Some clones in this sample may be carry-over from other donors' samples. This chain uses TRBV6-1 with TRBJ1-2; 8 nucleotides agree with TRBD1. The CDR3 loop reads CASSDGQGKSDGYTF. The DNA of the CDR3 is TGTGCCAGCAGTGATGGACAGGGAAAGTCAGACGGCTACACCTTC.